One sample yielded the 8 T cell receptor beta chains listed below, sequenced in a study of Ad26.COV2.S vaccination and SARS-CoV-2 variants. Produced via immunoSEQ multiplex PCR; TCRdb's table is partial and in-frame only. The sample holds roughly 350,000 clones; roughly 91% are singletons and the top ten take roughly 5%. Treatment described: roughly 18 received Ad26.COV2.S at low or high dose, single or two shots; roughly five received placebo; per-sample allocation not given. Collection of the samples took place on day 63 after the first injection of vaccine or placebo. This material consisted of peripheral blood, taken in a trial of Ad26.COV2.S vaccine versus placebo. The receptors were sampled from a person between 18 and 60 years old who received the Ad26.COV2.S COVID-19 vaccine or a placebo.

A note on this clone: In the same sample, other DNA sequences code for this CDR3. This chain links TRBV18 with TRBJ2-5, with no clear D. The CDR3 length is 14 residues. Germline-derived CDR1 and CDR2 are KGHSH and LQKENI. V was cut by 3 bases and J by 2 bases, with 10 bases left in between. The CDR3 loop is CASSPNREQETQYF. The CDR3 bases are TGTGCCAGCTCACCGAACAGAGAGCAAGAGACCCAGTACTTC.

The CDR3 loop is CASSFTGTDFNSPLHF. CDR3 in DNA: TGCGCCAGCAGCTTCACCGGGACAGACTTTAATTCACCCCTCCACTTT. The rearrangement joins TRBV5-1 to TRBJ1-6, with 7 positions matching TRBD1. J gave up 6 bases and V 2 bases, and 8 bases lay outside the gene matches. Germline values: CDR1 SGHRS, CDR2 YFSETQ. The CDR3 extends over 16 amino acids.

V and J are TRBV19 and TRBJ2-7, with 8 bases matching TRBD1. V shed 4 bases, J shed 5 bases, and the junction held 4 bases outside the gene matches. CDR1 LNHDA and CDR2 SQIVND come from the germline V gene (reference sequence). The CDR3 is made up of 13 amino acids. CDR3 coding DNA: TGTGCCAGTAGTAAAGACAGGGGCCACGAGCAGTACTTC. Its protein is CASSKDRGHEQYF. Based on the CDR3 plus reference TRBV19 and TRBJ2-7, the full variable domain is DGGITQSPKYLFRKEGQNVTLSCEQNLNHDAMYWYRQDPGQGLRLIYYSQIVNDFQKGDIAEGYSVSREKKESFPLTVTSAQKNPTAFYLCASSKDRGHEQYFGPGTRLTVT.

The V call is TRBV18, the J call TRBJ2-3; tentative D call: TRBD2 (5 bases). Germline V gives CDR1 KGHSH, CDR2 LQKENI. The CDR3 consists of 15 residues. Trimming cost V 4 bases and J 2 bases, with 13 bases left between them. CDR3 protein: CASSLPGTITDTQYF. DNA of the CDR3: TGTGCCAGCTCACTCCCGGGAACCATCACAGATACGCAGTATTTT.

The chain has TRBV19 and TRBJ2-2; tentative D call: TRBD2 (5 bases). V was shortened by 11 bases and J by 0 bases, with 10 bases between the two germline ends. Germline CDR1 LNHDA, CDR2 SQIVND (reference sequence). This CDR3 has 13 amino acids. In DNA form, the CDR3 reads TGTGCCGTTCGGACTGCGAACACCGGGGAGCTGTTTTTT. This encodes CAVRTANTGELFF.

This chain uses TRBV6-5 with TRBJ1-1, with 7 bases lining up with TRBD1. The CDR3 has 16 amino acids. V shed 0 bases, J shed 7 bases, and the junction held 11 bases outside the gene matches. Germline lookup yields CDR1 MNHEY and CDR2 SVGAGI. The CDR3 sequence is CASSYSIRGANREAFF. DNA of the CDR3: TGTGCCAGCAGTTACTCAATCAGGGGGGCTAACCGTGAAGCTTTCTTT.

CDR3: CASSSRRGNYEQYF. The CDR3 DNA reads as TGTGCCAGCAGCTCACGGCGGGGGAACTACGAGCAGTACTTC. The chain joins TRBV7-2 to TRBJ2-7, with 7 nucleotides matching TRBD2. CDR1 and CDR2 from the germline V gene are SGHTA and FQGNSA. CDR3 size: 14 residues. With V trimmed by 4 bases and J by 3 bases, 6 bases remained unmatched.

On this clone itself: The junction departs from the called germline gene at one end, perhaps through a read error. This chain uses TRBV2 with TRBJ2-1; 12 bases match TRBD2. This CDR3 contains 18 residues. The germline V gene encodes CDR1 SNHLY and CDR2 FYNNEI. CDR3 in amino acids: CASSEGTSGPSSYNEQFF. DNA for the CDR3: TGTGCCAGCAGCGAAGGGACTAGCGGGCCGAGCTCCTACAATGAGCAGTTCTTC.